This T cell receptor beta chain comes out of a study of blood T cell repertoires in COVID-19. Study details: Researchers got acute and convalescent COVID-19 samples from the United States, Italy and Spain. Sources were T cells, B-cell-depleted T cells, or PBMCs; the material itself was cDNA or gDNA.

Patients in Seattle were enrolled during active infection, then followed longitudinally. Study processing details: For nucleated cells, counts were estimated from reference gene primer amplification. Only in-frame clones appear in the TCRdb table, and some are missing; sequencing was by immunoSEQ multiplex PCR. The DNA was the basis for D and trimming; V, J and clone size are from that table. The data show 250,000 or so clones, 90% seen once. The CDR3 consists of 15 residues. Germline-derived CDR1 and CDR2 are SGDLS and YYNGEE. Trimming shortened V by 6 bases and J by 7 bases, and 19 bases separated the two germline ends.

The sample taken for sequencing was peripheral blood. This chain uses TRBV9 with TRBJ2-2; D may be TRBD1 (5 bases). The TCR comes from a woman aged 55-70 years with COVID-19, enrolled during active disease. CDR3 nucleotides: TGTGCCAGCACCAGGACAATAGCTAATCACGGGGAGCTGTTTTTT. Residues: CASTRTIANHGELFF.